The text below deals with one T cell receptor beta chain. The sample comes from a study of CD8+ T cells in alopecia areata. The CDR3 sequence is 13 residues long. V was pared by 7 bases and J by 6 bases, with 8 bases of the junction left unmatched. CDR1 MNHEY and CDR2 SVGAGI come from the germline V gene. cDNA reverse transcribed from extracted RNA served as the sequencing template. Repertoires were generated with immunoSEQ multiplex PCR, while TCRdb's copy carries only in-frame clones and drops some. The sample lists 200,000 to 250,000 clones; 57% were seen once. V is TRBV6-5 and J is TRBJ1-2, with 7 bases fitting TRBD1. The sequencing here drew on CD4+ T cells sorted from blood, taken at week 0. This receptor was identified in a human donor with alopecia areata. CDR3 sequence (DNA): TGTGCCAGCACCACTACAGGGGCGGATGGCTACACCTTC. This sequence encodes CASTTTGADGYTF.